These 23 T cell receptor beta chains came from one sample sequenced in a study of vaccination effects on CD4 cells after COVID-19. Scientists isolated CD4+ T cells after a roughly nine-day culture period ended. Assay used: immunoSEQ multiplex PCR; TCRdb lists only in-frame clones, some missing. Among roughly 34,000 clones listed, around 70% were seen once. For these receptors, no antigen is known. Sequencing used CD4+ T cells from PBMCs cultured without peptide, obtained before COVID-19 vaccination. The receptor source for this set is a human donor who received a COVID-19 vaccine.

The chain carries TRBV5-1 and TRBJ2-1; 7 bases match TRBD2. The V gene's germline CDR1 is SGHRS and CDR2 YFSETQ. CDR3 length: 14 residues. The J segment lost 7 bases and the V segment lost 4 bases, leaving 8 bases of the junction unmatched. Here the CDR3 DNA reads TGCGCCAGCAGCGTCACGGGAGGAGGGAATGAGCAGTTCTTC. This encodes CASSVTGGGNEQFF.

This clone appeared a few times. In DNA form, the CDR3 reads TGTGCCAGTAAGCAGGGGGCAACACCTCTGAACACCGGGGAGCTGTTTTTT. Protein product: CASKQGATPLNTGELFF. This chain connects TRBV19 to TRBJ2-2; 8 bases are a match to TRBD1. The CDR3 runs 17 residues. Per germline, CDR1 LNHDA and CDR2 SQIVND (reference sequence). The V gene end was trimmed by 7 bases and the J gene end by 1 base; junction bases not matched to a gene: 11.

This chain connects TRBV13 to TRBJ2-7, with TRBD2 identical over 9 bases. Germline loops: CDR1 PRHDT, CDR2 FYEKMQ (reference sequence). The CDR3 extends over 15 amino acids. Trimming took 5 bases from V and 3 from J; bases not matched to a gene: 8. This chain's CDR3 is CASSGRGREGYEQYF. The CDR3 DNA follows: TGTGCCAGCAGCGGAAGGGGGCGGGAGGGCTACGAGCAGTACTTC.

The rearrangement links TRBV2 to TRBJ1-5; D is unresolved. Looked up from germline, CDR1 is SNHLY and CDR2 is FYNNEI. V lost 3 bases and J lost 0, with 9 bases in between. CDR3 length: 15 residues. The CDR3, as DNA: TGTGCCAGCAGTGATTTAGCGTATAGCAATCAGCCCCAGCATTTT. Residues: CASSDLAYSNQPQHF.

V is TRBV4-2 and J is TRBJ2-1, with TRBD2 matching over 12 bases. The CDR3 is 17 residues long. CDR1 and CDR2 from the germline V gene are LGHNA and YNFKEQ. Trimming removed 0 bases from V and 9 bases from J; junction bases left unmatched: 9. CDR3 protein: CASSQETSGGVIGEQFF. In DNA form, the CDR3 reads TGTGCCAGCAGCCAAGAGACTAGCGGGGGTGTTATTGGTGAGCAGTTCTTC.

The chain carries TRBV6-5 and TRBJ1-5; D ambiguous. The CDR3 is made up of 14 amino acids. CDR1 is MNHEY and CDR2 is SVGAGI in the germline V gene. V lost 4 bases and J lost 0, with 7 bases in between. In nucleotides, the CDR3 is TGTGCCAGCAGTTTTTCTGATAGCAATCAGCCCCAGCATTTT. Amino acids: CASSFSDSNQPQHF.

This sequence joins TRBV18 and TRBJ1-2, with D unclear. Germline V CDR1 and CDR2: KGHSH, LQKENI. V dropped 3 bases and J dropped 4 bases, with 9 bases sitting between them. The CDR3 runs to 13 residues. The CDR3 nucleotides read TGTGCCAGCTCACCCGACGGACGCTATGGCTACACCTTC. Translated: CASSPDGRYGYTF.

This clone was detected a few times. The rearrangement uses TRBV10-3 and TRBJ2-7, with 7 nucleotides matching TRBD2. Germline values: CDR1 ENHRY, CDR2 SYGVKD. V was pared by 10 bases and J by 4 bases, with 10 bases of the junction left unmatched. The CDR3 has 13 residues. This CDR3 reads CATLFREDYEQYF. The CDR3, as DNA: TGTGCCACCCTCTTCCGGGAGGATTACGAGCAGTACTTC.

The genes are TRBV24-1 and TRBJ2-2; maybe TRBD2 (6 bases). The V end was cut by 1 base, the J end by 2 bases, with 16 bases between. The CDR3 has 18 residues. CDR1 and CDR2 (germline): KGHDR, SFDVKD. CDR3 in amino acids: CATSDFRGRPDNTGELFF. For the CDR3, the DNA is TGTGCCACCAGTGATTTTCGTGGGAGGCCCGATAACACCGGGGAGCTGTTTTTT.

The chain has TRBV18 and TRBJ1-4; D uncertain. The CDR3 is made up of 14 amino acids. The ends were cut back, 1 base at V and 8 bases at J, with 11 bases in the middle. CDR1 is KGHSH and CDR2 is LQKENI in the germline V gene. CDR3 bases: TGTGCCAGCTCACCACGTCAGAATCTAGAAAAACTGTTTTTT. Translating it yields CASSPRQNLEKLFF.

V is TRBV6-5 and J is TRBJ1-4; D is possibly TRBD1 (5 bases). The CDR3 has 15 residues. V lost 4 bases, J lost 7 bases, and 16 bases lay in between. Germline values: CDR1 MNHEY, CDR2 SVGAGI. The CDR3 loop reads CASSSEGRSREKLFF. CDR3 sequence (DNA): TGTGCCAGCAGTTCCGAGGGGAGGTCGCGTGAAAAACTGTTTTTT.

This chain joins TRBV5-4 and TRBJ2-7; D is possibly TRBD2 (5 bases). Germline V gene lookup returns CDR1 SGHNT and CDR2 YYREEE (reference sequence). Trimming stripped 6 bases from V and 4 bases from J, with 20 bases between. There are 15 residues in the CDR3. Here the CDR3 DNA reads TGTGCCAGCATGGGATTGGGTTCCGAGGGTTACGAGCAGTACTTC. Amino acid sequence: CASMGLGSEGYEQYF.

DNA for the CDR3: TGCAGTGCTAGAGATCGGACTGAGCAGTTCTTC. Its protein is CSARDRTEQFF. The rearrangement links TRBV20-1 to TRBJ2-1; D unclear. This CDR3 is 11 amino acids long. V shed 0 bases and J shed 9 bases, with 6 bases lying between them. Germline lookup yields CDR1 DFQATT and CDR2 SNEGSKA (reference sequence).

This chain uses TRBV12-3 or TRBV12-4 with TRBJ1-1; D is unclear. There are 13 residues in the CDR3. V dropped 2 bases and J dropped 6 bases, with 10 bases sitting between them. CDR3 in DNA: TGTGCCAGCAGTTTACATGGGGTGCCTGAAGCTTTCTTT. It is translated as CASSLHGVPEAFF.

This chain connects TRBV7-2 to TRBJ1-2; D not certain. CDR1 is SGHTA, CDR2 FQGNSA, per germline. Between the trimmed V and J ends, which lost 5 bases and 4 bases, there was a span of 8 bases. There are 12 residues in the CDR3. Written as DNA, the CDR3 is TGTGCCAGCAGCCGGGAGGCCTATGGCTACACCTTC. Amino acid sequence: CASSREAYGYTF.

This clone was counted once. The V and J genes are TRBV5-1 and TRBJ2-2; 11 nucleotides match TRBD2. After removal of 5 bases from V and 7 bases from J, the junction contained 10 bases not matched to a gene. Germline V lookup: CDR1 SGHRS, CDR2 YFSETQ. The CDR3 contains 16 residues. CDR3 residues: CASSYSGRAQDGELFF. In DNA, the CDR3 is TGCGCCAGCAGTTATAGCGGGAGGGCCCAAGACGGGGAGCTGTTTTTT.

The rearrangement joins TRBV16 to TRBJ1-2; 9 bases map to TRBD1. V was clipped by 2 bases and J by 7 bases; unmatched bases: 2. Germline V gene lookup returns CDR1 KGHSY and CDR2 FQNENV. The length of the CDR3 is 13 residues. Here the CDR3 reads CASSQLTGGGYTF. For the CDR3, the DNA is TGTGCCAGCAGCCAACTGACAGGGGGTGGCTACACCTTC.

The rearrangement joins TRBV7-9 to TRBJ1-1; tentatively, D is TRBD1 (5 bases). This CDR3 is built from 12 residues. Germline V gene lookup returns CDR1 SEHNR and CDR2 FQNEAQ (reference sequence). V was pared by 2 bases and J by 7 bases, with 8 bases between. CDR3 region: CASSLMGDEAFF. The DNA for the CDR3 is TGTGCCAGCAGCTTAATGGGGGATGAAGCTTTCTTT.

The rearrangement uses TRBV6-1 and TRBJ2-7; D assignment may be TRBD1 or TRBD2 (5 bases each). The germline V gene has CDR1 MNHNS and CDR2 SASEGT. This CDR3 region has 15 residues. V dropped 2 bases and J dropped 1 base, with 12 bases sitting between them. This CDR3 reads CASSEHGAQSYEQYF. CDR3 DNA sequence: TGTGCCAGCAGTGAACACGGGGCGCAGTCCTACGAGCAGTACTTC.

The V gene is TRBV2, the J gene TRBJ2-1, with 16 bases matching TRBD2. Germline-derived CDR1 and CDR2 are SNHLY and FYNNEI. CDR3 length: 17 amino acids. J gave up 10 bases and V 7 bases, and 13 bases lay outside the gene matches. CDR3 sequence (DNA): TGTGCCAGCAACCTAAATGGGGGACTAGCGGGGGGGCGCGAGCAGTTCTTC. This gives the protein CASNLNGGLAGGREQFF.

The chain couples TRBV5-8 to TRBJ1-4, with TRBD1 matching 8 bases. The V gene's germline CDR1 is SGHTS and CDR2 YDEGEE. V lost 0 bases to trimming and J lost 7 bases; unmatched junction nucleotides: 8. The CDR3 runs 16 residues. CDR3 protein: CASSLGQQGGSEKLFF. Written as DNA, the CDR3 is TGTGCCAGCAGCTTGGGTCAACAGGGGGGCAGTGAAAAACTGTTTTTT.

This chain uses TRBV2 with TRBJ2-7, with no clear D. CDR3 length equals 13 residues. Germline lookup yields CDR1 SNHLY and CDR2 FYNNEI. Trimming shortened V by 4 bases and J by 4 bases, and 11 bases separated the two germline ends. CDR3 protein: CASSGTFEYEQYF. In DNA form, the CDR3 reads TGTGCCAGCAGTGGTACATTTGAGTACGAGCAGTACTTC.

CDR3 nucleotide sequence: TGTGCCAGCAGCGTAAGCGGGGTGGGCTCTGGGGCCAACGTCCTGACTTTC. Protein product: CASSVSGVGSGANVLTF. This chain uses TRBV9 with TRBJ2-6, with TRBD2 matching 7 bases. The V gene's germline CDR1 is SGDLS and CDR2 YYNGEE. The trim removed 1 base at V and 0 bases at J, leaving 4 bases unmatched. The length of the CDR3 is 17 residues.